This T cell receptor beta chain was retrieved from a study of blood T cells in healthy people across ages. PCR was performed a second time for about 7 to 11 cycles using a sample-barcoded 5' primer and a J-beta primer mix. TCRdb reprocessed the 5' RACE reads via MiXCR and lists one record per CDR3 protein. The data hold some 1.7 million distinct CDR3 sequences, with 28% observed a single time. The CDR3 contains 11 residues. V lost 6 bases to trimming and J lost 5 bases, with 8 bases between them. The germline V gene has CDR1 LNHNV and CDR2 YYDKDF (reference sequence). At least ten counts were recorded for this clonotype.

The chain recombines TRBV15 with TRBJ2-7; D ambiguous. This clonotype was obtained from a woman aged 25 to 39 in good health. Sequenced: blood. The CDR3 DNA is TGTGCCACCAGAGATCAGGACGAGCAGTACTTC. This encodes CATRDQDEQYF.